These 13 T cell receptor beta chains came from one sample sequenced in a study of glioma-infiltrating T cells after dendritic cell vaccination. Clones were read by immunoSEQ multiplex PCR, and TCRdb kept only the in-frame ones, dropping some. The repertoire consists of about 92,000 clones, with 65% to 90% occurring once and the leading ten covering around 16%. Sequencing used blood, obtained before dendritic cell vaccination. The receptors here all came from a human donor with glioblastoma.

This chain's CDR3 is CASSPKGDPLSLNYGYTF. The DNA of the CDR3 is TGTGCCAGCAGCCCTAAGGGGGACCCTCTGAGTCTAAACTATGGCTACACCTTC. The chain joins TRBV7-9 to TRBJ1-2; D is possibly TRBD1 (6 bases). Germline V lookup: CDR1 SEHNR, CDR2 FQNEAQ (reference sequence). Trimming removed 5 bases at V and 2 bases at J, with 24 bases between. This CDR3 has 18 amino acids.

The rearrangement uses TRBV19 and TRBJ2-4, with TRBD1 matching over 7 bases. The CDR3 is 15 residues long. Per the germline V gene, CDR1 is LNHDA and CDR2 is SQIVND (reference sequence). Germline trimming cut 4 bases from V and 2 bases from J; bases unmatched to any gene: 5. The CDR3 loop is CASSTHRGTKNIQYF. The CDR3 DNA reads as TGTGCCAGTAGTACCCACAGGGGCACCAAAAACATTCAGTACTTC.

The CDR3, as DNA: TGTGCCAGCAGCTTTGGACAGGGGATGGGTGGCTACACCTTC. Protein product: CASSFGQGMGGYTF. The chain uses TRBV7-3 and TRBJ1-2; 9 nucleotides agree with TRBD1. Per germline, CDR1 SGHTA and CDR2 FQGTGA. The CDR3 spans 14 residues. The junction had 6 bases not matched to a gene; V was cut back by 3 bases and J by 7 bases.

V gene TRBV29-1 combines with J gene TRBJ2-3; a weak D match, TRBD1 (5 bases). From germline, CDR1 is SQVTM and CDR2 ANQGSEA. The CDR3 length is 11 residues. V lost 5 bases to trimming and J lost 7 bases, with 10 bases between them. The CDR3 is CSVPRQNTQYF. DNA of the CDR3: TGCAGCGTTCCTCGACAGAATACGCAGTATTTT.

V and J are TRBV7-2 and TRBJ2-1, with D possibly being TRBD2 (6 bases). V lost 1 base, J lost 0 bases, and 7 bases lay in between. There are 15 residues in the CDR3. Germline lookup yields CDR1 SGHTA and CDR2 FQGNSA. The CDR3 DNA reads TGTGCCAGCAGCTTAGATAGCGGCTCCTACAATGAGCAGTTCTTC. Its protein is CASSLDSGSYNEQFF.

The chain couples TRBV7-9 to TRBJ2-1; 8 bases line up with TRBD2. The CDR3 is 15 amino acids. Trimming took 2 bases from V and 3 from J; bases not matched to a gene: 3. Germline V lookup: CDR1 SEHNR, CDR2 FQNEAQ (reference sequence). Here the CDR3 reads CASSLRREGYNEQFF. Written as DNA, the CDR3 is TGTGCCAGCAGCTTAAGACGGGAGGGCTACAATGAGCAGTTCTTC.

The chain carries TRBV4-3 and TRBJ1-6, with unresolved D. Germline V gene sequence: CDR1 LGHNA, CDR2 YSLEER. Trimming cost V 0 bases and J 7 bases, with 13 bases left between them. The CDR3 contains 16 residues. The CDR3 here is CASSQETGRKNSPLHF. For the CDR3, the DNA is TGCGCCAGCAGCCAAGAAACCGGGAGGAAAAATTCACCCCTCCACTTT.

The chain has TRBV19 and TRBJ1-2; D is unclear. The V and J ends lost 3 bases and 3 bases respectively, with 14 bases between them. Germline CDR1 and CDR2: LNHDA and SQIVND (reference sequence). CDR3 length: 15 amino acids. CDR3 amino acids: CASSILGERDYGYTF. The CDR3 DNA reads as TGTGCCAGTAGTATCTTAGGAGAAAGAGACTATGGCTACACCTTC.

The chain is built from TRBV5-1 and TRBJ1-2; TRBD1 matches at 7 bases. This CDR3 comprises 13 residues. Trimming cost V 0 bases and J 6 bases; bases outside gene matches: 2. CDR1 and CDR2 from the germline V gene are SGHRS and YFSETQ. This chain's CDR3 is CASSLEGANGYTF. In DNA form, the CDR3 reads TGCGCCAGCAGCTTGGAGGGGGCGAATGGCTACACCTTC.

The chain employs TRBV10-3 and TRBJ2-7; D uncertain. CDR3 length: 12 amino acids. Germline V gives CDR1 ENHRY, CDR2 SYGVKD. Trimming pared 10 bases from V and 0 bases from J, leaving 10 bases between. CDR3 sequence: CATQRSSYEQYF. CDR3 nucleotides: TGTGCCACCCAAAGGAGCTCCTACGAGCAGTACTTC.

This rearrangement joins TRBV11-2 to TRBJ2-2; 7 bases match TRBD1. CDR1 is SGHAT and CDR2 is FQNNGV in the germline V gene. The V and J ends lost 6 bases and 6 bases, in that order; junction bases with no gene match: 19. CDR3 length equals 18 residues. The CDR3 DNA is TGTGCCAGCAGTTCATATGGCGGGCGTTCAGGGGGATCCGGGGAGCTGTTTTTT. This translates into CASSSYGGRSGGSGELFF.

This clone was observed once. The rearrangement links TRBV18 to TRBJ2-7; unclear D gene. The V gene lost 0 bases and the J gene lost 3 bases, with 12 bases spanning the gap. Germline V gene lookup returns CDR1 KGHSH and CDR2 LQKENI. The CDR3 totals 15 residues. The CDR3 coding sequence is TGTGCCAGCTCACCACCGGTATTATCGGGCTACGAGCAGTACTTC. It codes for CASSPPVLSGYEQYF.

The chain's CDR3 is CASSIELTPGLAGRHSSYEQYF. CDR3 DNA: TGTGCCAGCAGCATAGAGCTGACTCCGGGACTAGCGGGACGTCATTCGTCCTACGAGCAGTACTTC. J is TRBJ2-7 and V is TRBV21-1; TRBD2 is the table's D call and was not checked against the DNA. TRBV21-1 counts as a pseudogene. The CDR3 sequence is 22 residues long.